This T cell receptor (beta chain) appears in the sequencing data of a study of post-analysis software for immune sequencing data. This clonotype was observed a few times. Its antigen is currently unknown. Every TCR beta cDNA library bore unique molecular identifiers. Input amounts of roughly 0.85 to 11 million T cells were used. These gave 500,000 or so cDNA molecules, so each molecule approximated one T cell. MiXCR, applied by TCRdb to the PCR reads, yields one record per CDR3 protein. In the table there are some 690,000 distinct CDR3 sequences, 30% of which are singletons. The study, taken as a whole, reports: Normalized Chao1 diversity in multiple sclerosis patients fell significantly below that of controls. With TRBV5-6, TRBV5-1 and TRBV20-1 included, several TRBV segments were more frequent in patients than in controls. Pronounced co-clustering by F measure was evident among identically batched samples.

The CDR3 extends over 13 amino acids. The V segment lost 2 bases and the J segment 10 bases; nucleotides outside the gene matches: 2. The chain carries TRBV12-3 or TRBV12-4 and TRBJ1-6; TRBD1 matches 7 bases. Sequenced: blood. The TCR comes from a girl between 5 and 17 years old with multiple sclerosis. The CDR3 is CASSLTGESPLHF. The CDR3 bases are TGTGCCAGCAGTTTAACAGGGGAGTCACCCCTCCACTTT.